These T cell receptor beta chains were read from a single sample in a study of Graves' ophthalmopathy and Graves' hyperthyroidism. TCRdb re-called the multiplex PCR reads through MiXCR, storing one row per CDR3 protein. Here the sample spans some 1.1 million distinct CDR3 sequences, about 38% being singletons. Input material: peripheral blood or thyroid tissue (not recorded which). These receptors originate from an adult man with Graves' hyperthyroidism. CDR3s include the opening cysteine and the closing phenylalanine or tryptophan. D genes are given only for firm matches. Size tells how often a clone was seen (once, few, many) or the class of an expanded clone, and some rows leave it out.

j_gene | abundance | v_gene | len | d_gene | CDR3aa | CDR3nt
TRBJ2-2 | - | TRBV6-2/TRBV6-3 | 14 | - | CASAGQTYTGELFF | TGTGCCAGCGCGGGACAGACCTACACCGGGGAGCTGTTTTTT
TRBJ1-5 | many | TRBV20-1 | 14 | - | CSARDHIGNQPQHF | TGCAGTGCTAGAGATCACATCGGCAATCAGCCCCAGCATTTT
TRBJ2-2 | few | TRBV4-3 | 16 | - | CASSLIADSNTGELFF | TGCGCCAGCAGCCTTATAGCGGATAGTAACACCGGGGAGCTGTTTTTT
TRBJ1-1 | - | TRBV5-4 | 16 | TRBD1 | CASSFGDRFVNTEAFF | TGTGCCAGCAGCTTCGGGGACAGGTTTGTGAACACTGAAGCTTTCTTT
TRBJ1-2 | - | TRBV29-1 | 12 | - | CSVAREGGGYTF | TGCAGCGTGGCCAGGGAGGGAGGTGGCTACACCTTC
TRBJ1-1 | many | TRBV7-2 | 15 | - | CASSLGSLSYTEAFF | TGTGCCAGCAGCTTAGGTTCCCTATCTTACACTGAAGCTTTCTTT
TRBJ1-1 | - | TRBV7-3 | 15 | - | CASSLTRDKNTEAFF | TGTGCCAGCAGCTTAACCCGGGACAAGAACACTGAAGCTTTCTTT
TRBJ2-7 | - | TRBV7-2 | 14 | TRBD2 | CASSPAGGSGELYF | TGTGCCAGCAGTCCGGCGGGAGGCTCCGGGGAGCTGTACTTC
TRBJ1-4 | - | TRBV5-4 | 14 | TRBD1 | CASSFGQDTEKLFF | TGTGCCAGCAGCTTCGGACAGGATACTGAAAAACTGTTTTTT
TRBJ2-2 | - | TRBV30 | 12 | - | CAWSVHTGELFF | TGTGCCTGGAGTGTACACACCGGGGAGCTGTTTTTT
TRBJ1-1 | - | TRBV4-1 | 17 | TRBD1 | CASSLSTGGAGRAEAFF | TGCGCCAGCAGCCTCTCTACAGGGGGCGCGGGTAGGGCTGAAGCTTTCTTT
TRBJ2-5 | - | TRBV9 | 16 | TRBD1 | CASSVGQGTFQETQYF | TGTGCCAGCAGCGTAGGACAGGGGACCTTCCAAGAGACCCAGTACTTC
TRBJ1-6 | - | TRBV29-1 | 12 | - | CSLAGGGSPLHF | TGCAGCTTGGCGGGGGGAGGATCACCCCTCCACTTT
TRBJ2-7 | - | TRBV29-1 | 13 | TRBD1 | CSWGQGARYEQYF | TGCAGCTGGGGACAGGGGGCTCGATACGAGCAGTACTTC
TRBJ1-1 | few | TRBV10-3 | 12 | - | CAISFTAKGAFF | TGTGCCATCAGTTTCACAGCGAAGGGGGCTTTCTTT
TRBJ1-2 | - | TRBV15 | 13 | - | CATSSKGMGGYTF | TGTGCCACCAGCAGTAAAGGGATGGGGGGCTACACCTTC
TRBJ2-5 | few | TRBV29-1 | 13 | TRBD2 | CSVGGLGGATQYF | TGCAGCGTTGGGGGATTGGGAGGGGCGACCCAGTACTTC